This T cell receptor (beta chain) was identified during a study of early T cells in non-severe SARS-CoV-2 infection. Individual cDNA molecules were tagged with unique molecular identifiers, the study reported. TCRdb re-analysed the 5' RACE reads in MiXCR, keeping a single row per CDR3 protein. The top ten hold over 6.5% of the sample, which has about 83,000 distinct CDR3 sequences, over 9% seen once. Trimming at V came to 4 bases and at J to 4 bases, leaving 7 bases not matched to a gene. The V gene's germline CDR1 is SGDLS and CDR2 YYNGEE. This CDR3 is built from 14 residues. This TCR was sampled from an adult who was a healthcare worker with PCR-confirmed SARS-CoV-2 infection or an uninfected control (not recorded which). The V and J genes are TRBV9 and TRBJ1-1; 7 bases line up with TRBD1. The sequenced sample was whole blood. The CDR3 loop reads CASSPTGEGTEAFF. In DNA form, the CDR3 reads TGTGCCAGCAGCCCCACAGGGGAGGGCACTGAAGCTTTCTTT.